This T cell receptor (beta chain) appears in the sequencing data of a study of T cell responses to AZD1222 COVID-19 vaccine (TCRdb year 2021). Background on the whole study: A total of 233 trial participants underwent TCR sequencing, of whom about 210 had received two doses of AZD1222 and roughly 26 had received two doses of the MenACWY control vaccine. Trial participants were enrolled into age subgroups of 18-55, 56-69 and 70-plus years, which contained approximately 150, 28 and 58 TCR-sequenced participants, respectively. Here is what the overall study found, with its caveats: Only five to seven AZD1222 recipients were SARS-CoV-2 seropositive at baseline, limiting conclusions about previously exposed vaccinees. No day 14 peak-response samples were available, so repertoires were characterized only after the peak T cell response. CD4 TCRs associated with the vaccine covered the entire spike protein, and the dominant responses were in regions 160-218 and 743-854. Reportedly, almost half of the unique spike-specific TCRs recognized epitopes lying outside the regions that are mutated in the B.1.351 and B.1.1.7 variants. Most participants were white British and females outnumbered males, and the authors suggested that clonal diversity may have been underestimated. The 56-69-year group was small, and its depth increase did not reach significance, likely because of low power. A significant rise in spike-specific TCR breadth and depth was observed after two AZD1222 doses relative to day 0 and relative to MenACWY recipients.

The CDR3 regions of human TCRbeta chains were subjected to immunosequencing. The authors' analysis ran thus. TCRs in the repertoires were compared against a reference library of SARS-CoV-2-specific TCRs that had been generated with the MIRA antigen-specificity platform. Breadth was defined as the fraction of unique TCRs that were SARS-CoV-2-associated, and depth was defined as the fraction of total T cells that were SARS-CoV-2-associated. Using the MIRA data, each spike-specific TCR was assigned both to the spike region to which the TCR was reactive and to a CD4 or CD8 class. Log10-transformed breadth and depth values were compared by one-way ANOVA with Sidak's multiple comparisons tests. TCRdb limited this immuneACCESS table to in-frame rearrangements with V and J called. A share of clones is missing; checked studies link under half to unresolved V genes, and the rest is unexplained. The DNA gave D and trimming, while V, J and clone size come from that table. This sample holds roughly 120,000 clones; around 87% were observed only once. Of the sample, 4.4% falls within the top ten clones.

The time point label, as the study defines it: about 28 days (+/-7) after the second vaccine dose. AZD1222 recipients given second doses at about 4 weeks or at about 12 weeks were pooled, since spike-specific TCR depth and breadth were not found to differ between the two schedules. The vaccinee samples were drawn from two UK trials, COV001 and COV002, one of which was a single-blind randomized controlled phase 2/3 trial testing AZD1222 (ChAdOx1 nCoV-19) in healthy adults. Trial participant PBMC samples were collected at day 0 and day 28 after the second dose for TCRbeta chain sequencing. Notes on this clone: It lacks a known antigen. The sample holds no much larger clone one base away, and base qualities are not on file.

CDR3 length: 15 amino acids, cysteine to phenylalanine. Only the CDR3 portion is preserved as DNA: 45 bases, with reading frame beginning at the first base. The germline V gene encodes CDR1 SQVTM and CDR2 ANQGSEA. The junction shows trimming of 6 bases on V and 3 bases on J, plus 18 bases between the germline ends. Sequences were derived from peripheral blood, sampled 28 days after the second AZD1222 dose. The chain is assembled from TRBV29-1 and TRBJ2-1, and perhaps TRBD2 as D gene, on 6 matching bases. The source of this sequence is an adult who received the AZD1222 COVID-19 vaccine. The DNA sequence is TGCAGCGTATCAAGGCGGGACGGAGGCTACAATGAGCAGTTCTTC. Translated, it gives CSVSRRDGGYNEQFF.